Listed below are T cell receptor beta chains from one sample, sequenced in a study of cytomegalovirus exposure and HLA in healthy donors. Produced via immunoSEQ multiplex PCR; TCRdb's table is partial and in-frame only. The sample holds under 45,000 clones; approximately 80% are singletons and the top ten take roughly 1.5%. The sample taken for sequencing was PBMCs. These receptors were collected from a man aged 30 to 39 in good health and CMV-seronegative. CDR3s include the opening cysteine and the closing phenylalanine or tryptophan. D genes are given only for firm matches. Size is omitted from some rows. Given values are once, few, many or a class for expanded clones.

abundance,v_gene,d_gene,j_gene,CDR3aa,CDR3nt
once,TRBV15,-,TRBJ2-7,CATSRVGRGVYEQYF,TGTGCCACCAGCAGAGTCGGCAGGGGGGTCTACGAGCAGTACTTC
-,TRBV28,TRBD1,TRBJ1-1,CASSLGPTGGGEAFF,TGTGCCAGCAGTTTAGGACCCACAGGGGGCGGTGAAGCTTTCTTT
-,TRBV9,-,TRBJ2-5,CASSVGNRREETQYF,TGTGCCAGCAGCGTAGGTAACCGACGGGAAGAGACCCAGTACTTC
-,TRBV28,TRBD1,TRBJ1-1,CASRSPGGTEAFF,TGTGCCAGCAGGTCCCCAGGGGGCACTGAAGCTTTCTTT
-,TRBV7-8,-,TRBJ1-1,CASSLAGWNVAGVEAFF,TGTGCCAGCAGCTTAGCGGGCTGGAACGTGGCAGGCGTAGAAGCTTTCTTT
-,TRBV19,-,TRBJ2-7,CASSFTATYEQYF,TGTGCCAGTAGTTTTACAGCCACCTACGAGCAGTACTTC
-,TRBV11-2,TRBD2,TRBJ2-4,CASSLFPAGGLQAKNIQYF,TGTGCCAGCAGCTTATTTCCAGCGGGAGGGTTACAAGCCAAAAACATTCAGTACTTC
few,TRBV6-4,-,TRBJ2-3,CASSDGASTDTQYF,TGTGCCAGCAGTGACGGGGCTAGCACAGATACGCAGTATTTT
-,TRBV11-2,TRBD1,TRBJ1-2,CASSPGTGVLYGYTF,TGTGCCAGCAGCCCCGGGACAGGGGTATTATATGGCTACACCTTC
-,TRBV6-5,TRBD1,TRBJ1-2,CASSYSRTGGGYGYTF,TGTGCCAGCAGTTACTCCCGGACAGGGGGCGGCTATGGCTACACCTTC
few,TRBV11-3,TRBD1,TRBJ2-2,CASSLEGTAGELFF,TGTGCCAGCAGCTTAGAGGGGACAGCCGGGGAGCTGTTTTTT
-,TRBV27,-,TRBJ1-1,CASSLPGMNTEAFF,TGTGCCAGCAGTTTACCCGGGATGAACACTGAAGCTTTCTTT
-,TRBV7-9,-,TRBJ2-1,CASSFSGNSEQFF,TGTGCCAGCAGCTTTAGCGGAAACTCTGAGCAGTTCTTC
-,TRBV6-4,TRBD1,TRBJ1-2,CASSETGKGVGYTF,TGTGCCAGCAGTGAGACAGGGAAGGGAGTAGGCTACACCTTC
-,TRBV30,-,TRBJ2-1,CAWRGTTRGEQFF,TGTGCCTGGAGGGGGACAACCCGGGGTGAGCAGTTCTTC
-,TRBV2,-,TRBJ1-1,CASRREGMSTEAFF,TGTGCCAGCAGGAGGGAGGGCATGAGCACTGAAGCTTTCTTT
-,TRBV2,TRBD1,TRBJ2-7,CASRDRGPHEQYF,TGTGCCAGCCGGGACAGGGGACCCCACGAGCAGTACTTC
-,TRBV4-2,TRBD1,TRBJ2-7,CASSQTTGGTYEQYF,TGTGCCAGCAGCCAGACGACAGGGGGAACCTACGAGCAGTACTTC
-,TRBV6-5,-,TRBJ2-1,CASSYSAGSYNEQFF,TGTGCCAGCAGTTACTCGGCGGGCTCCTACAATGAGCAGTTCTTC
-,TRBV28,-,TRBJ1-1,CASSFEGRGHRKAFF,TGTGCCAGCAGTTTTGAGGGTCGCGGCCATAGGAAAGCTTTCTTT
once,TRBV6-5,-,TRBJ2-7,CASSYPDTLYFYEQYF,TGTGCCAGCAGTTACCCCGACACATTATACTTTTACGAGCAGTACTTC
-,TRBV29-1,TRBD2,TRBJ2-1,CSVEGVTSGSVSYNEQFF,TGCAGCGTTGAAGGGGTGACTAGCGGGAGTGTCTCCTACAATGAGCAGTTCTTC
once,TRBV4-1,-,TRBJ1-5,CASSQDPGQPQHF,TGCGCCAGCAGCCAAGATCCAGGCCAGCCCCAGCATTTT
once,TRBV19,-,TRBJ2-2,CASDSGAGLNTGELFF,TGTGCCAGCGATTCGGGAGCGGGCCTGAACACCGGGGAGCTGTTTTTT
few,TRBV9,TRBD2,TRBJ2-3,CASSEREGSTDTQYF,TGTGCCAGCAGCGAGCGGGAGGGCAGCACAGATACGCAGTATTTT
-,TRBV6-6,TRBD2,TRBJ2-1,CASIRKGGPVEQFF,TGTGCCAGCATTCGCAAGGGAGGGCCCGTTGAGCAGTTCTTC
-,TRBV30,TRBD2,TRBJ2-3,CASSSGSRGTDTQYF,TGTGCCTCCTCGAGCGGGAGTAGGGGCACAGATACGCAGTATTTT
-,TRBV19,TRBD1,TRBJ2-5,CASRNHGTAEETQYF,TGTGCCAGTAGAAACCACGGGACAGCGGAAGAGACCCAGTACTTC
once,TRBV7-5,-,TRBJ2-7,CVRVEHGMESESQYYEQYF,TGTGTCAGGGTTGAGCATGGTATGGAGTCGGAAAGTCAATACTACGAGCAGTACTTC
-,TRBV4-1,-,TRBJ2-5,CASSQAGRGWETQYF,TGCGCCAGCAGCCAAGCTGGGCGGGGATGGGAGACCCAGTACTTC
-,TRBV11-2,TRBD2,TRBJ2-3,CASSFKPSGSADTQYF,TGTGCCAGCAGCTTTAAACCTAGCGGGAGTGCAGATACGCAGTATTTT
-,TRBV5-4,TRBD2,TRBJ2-5,CASGTSGSAETQYF,TGTGCCAGCGGGACTAGCGGGAGTGCAGAGACCCAGTACTTC
-,TRBV4-1,-,TRBJ2-7,CASSLDRGTYEQYF,TGCGCCAGCAGCCTCGATAGGGGCACATACGAGCAGTACTTC
-,TRBV10-3,TRBD2,TRBJ2-5,CAISGTSGAPQETQYF,TGTGCCATCAGTGGGACTAGCGGGGCTCCCCAAGAGACCCAGTACTTC
-,TRBV18,-,TRBJ2-6,CASSPRQVDSGANVLTF,TGTGCCAGCTCACCACGCCAGGTAGACTCTGGGGCCAACGTCCTGACTTTC
-,TRBV28,TRBD1,TRBJ1-3,CASAFAGTGTSGNTIYF,TGTGCCAGCGCATTCGCCGGGACAGGGACTTCTGGAAACACCATATATTTT
few,TRBV5-6,-,TRBJ2-6,CASSSLGRSSGANVLTF,TGTGCCAGCAGCTCCCTGGGTCGGAGCTCTGGGGCCAACGTCCTGACTTTC
once,TRBV28,TRBD1,TRBJ1-5,CASSFPGQGFNQPQHF,TGTGCCAGCAGTTTTCCGGGACAGGGGTTCAATCAGCCCCAGCATTTT
-,TRBV4-3,-,TRBJ1-1,CASSQERSRMNTEAFF,TGCGCCAGCAGCCAAGAGAGGTCCCGTATGAACACTGAAGCTTTCTTT
-,TRBV7-2,TRBD2,TRBJ2-3,CASSLAGGEADTQYF,TGTGCCAGCAGCCTAGCGGGAGGAGAAGCAGATACGCAGTATTTT
-,TRBV6-1,-,TRBJ2-3,CASSEISLPDTQYF,TGTGCCAGCAGTGAAATTTCTCTTCCAGATACGCAGTATTTT
-,TRBV6-5,TRBD2,TRBJ2-3,CASGASGTTDTQYF,TGTGCCAGCGGGGCTAGCGGGACCACAGATACGCAGTATTTT
few,TRBV25-1,TRBD1,TRBJ2-2,CASSRTGLSGELFF,TGTGCCAGCAGTAGGACAGGGTTGAGCGGGGAGCTGTTTTTT
-,TRBV27,TRBD1,TRBJ2-1,CASSSRTGSSYNEQFF,TGTGCCAGCAGTTCGAGGACAGGGAGCTCCTACAATGAGCAGTTCTTC
few,TRBV7-8,-,TRBJ2-7,CSSSLGQAYEQYF,TGTTCCAGCAGCTTAGGGCAGGCCTACGAGCAGTACTTC
-,TRBV13,TRBD2,TRBJ2-7,CASSLSQAGGPSYEQYF,TGTGCCAGCAGCCTAAGTCAAGCGGGAGGGCCGTCCTACGAGCAGTACTTC
-,TRBV4-2,TRBD1,TRBJ1-4,CASSQHPGTGNEKLFF,TGTGCCAGCAGCCAACACCCCGGGACAGGGAATGAAAAACTGTTTTTT
-,TRBV7-8,TRBD2,TRBJ2-1,CASSPLAGVSYNEQFF,TGTGCCAGCAGCCCCCTCGCGGGAGTGTCCTACAATGAGCAGTTCTTC